The clone carrying this T cell receptor beta chain was found once. Trimming left V 7 bases short and J 3 bases short, with 16 bases between. From germline, CDR1 is SQVTM and CDR2 ANQGSEA. CDR3 length: 13 amino acids. The data were produced by immunoSEQ multiplex PCR, yet TCRdb's version contains in-frame clones alone and is incomplete. The table records 98,000 or so clones, about 79% of them present only once. The sample comes from a study of control samples from healthy donors and cancer patients. The TCR was taken from a woman aged 30 to 39 in good health. Sequenced: blood. The chain employs TRBV29-1 and TRBJ2-7, with D perhaps matching TRBD2 (7 bases). The CDR3 nucleotides are TGCAGCGCAGGGAGGGGGTTTAGCTACGAGCAGTACTTC. Its protein product is CSAGRGFSYEQYF.